This record covers a single T cell receptor beta chain. Unique molecular identifiers were affixed to single, distinct cDNA molecules. Using its own MiXCR run on the 5' RACE reads, TCRdb lists one record per CDR3 protein. The table shows more than 85,000 distinct CDR3 sequences, with over 15% occurring only once. Germline V gives CDR1 MNHEY, CDR2 SVGEGT. There are 16 residues in the CDR3. Germline trimming cut 2 bases from V and 2 bases from J; bases unmatched to any gene: 7. The sample belongs to a study of early T cells in non-severe SARS-CoV-2 infection. The clonotype comes from an adult who was a healthcare worker with PCR-confirmed SARS-CoV-2 infection or an uninfected control (not recorded which). Sample: whole blood, taken at baseline. This chain links TRBV6-2 or TRBV6-3 with TRBJ2-5; 8 bases map to TRBD2. The CDR3 DNA follows: TGTGCCAGCAGTTACGGTGCGGGAGGCTCGCAAGAGACCCAGTACTTC. As protein: CASSYGAGGSQETQYF.